Listed below are T cell receptor beta chains from one sample, sequenced in a study of cytomegalovirus exposure and HLA in healthy donors. This table comes from immunoSEQ multiplex PCR, and its TCRdb copy is limited to in-frame clones, with some not included. Seen here are approximately 99,000 clones, about three quarters observed once, and the top ten hold less than 4%. Sequencing used PBMCs. The receptor set was obtained from a middle-aged man in good health and CMV-seronegative. CDR3s include the opening cysteine and the closing phenylalanine or tryptophan. The order of the fields is J gene, clone size, D gene, V gene, CDR3 DNA, CDR3 protein. The D gene is left open where the match is weak. Size values are once, few and many counts, or a class for expanded clones, and some rows have none.

TRBJ2-5 few - TRBV2 TGTGCCAGCGGGCATGGAGAGACCCAGTACTTC CASGHGETQYF
TRBJ2-3 - - TRBV6-6 TGTGCCAGCAGTTACCTAGATACGCAGTATTTT CASSYLDTQYF
TRBJ2-3 - TRBD2 TRBV5-1 TGCGCCAGCAGCTTCCCCGGGGGGGGGAGCACAGATACGCAGTATTTT CASSFPGGGSTDTQYF
TRBJ1-3 few - TRBV6-5 TGTGCCAGCAGACTGGACTGGAGCTCTGGAAACACCATATATTTT CASRLDWSSGNTIYF
TRBJ2-7 - TRBD2 TRBV5-1 TGCGCCAGCAGCCTCGGGACTAGCGGGGGAGAGCAGTACTTC CASSLGTSGGEQYF
TRBJ2-3 - - TRBV6-1 TGTGCCAGCAGTGAAGGGGCGCCAAGCAGCACAGATACGCAGTATTTT CASSEGAPSSTDTQYF
TRBJ1-6 - - TRBV4-1 TGCGCCAGCAGCCAAGACCGAGGGGGTTATTCACCCCTCCACTTT CASSQDRGGYSPLHF
TRBJ1-3 - - TRBV5-1 TGCGCCAGCAGCCCGAGGGTCTCTACCGCAGCGGGAAACACCATATATTTT CASSPRVSTAAGNTIYF
TRBJ2-3 - TRBD1 TRBV18 TGTGCCAGCGTAAACAGGGGGCCAGGAATCACAGATACGCAGTATTTT CASVNRGPGITDTQYF
TRBJ2-1 - - TRBV5-1 TGCGCCAGCAGCCCTGAGGGCGACTCCTACAATGAGCAGTTCTTC CASSPEGDSYNEQFF
TRBJ2-7 - TRBD1 TRBV30 TGTGCCTGGAAACGACAGGGCCGTCCTTACGAGCAGTACTTC CAWKRQGRPYEQYF
TRBJ2-7 few - TRBV6-5 TGTGCCAGCAGTTACTCGAATCAGTACGAGCAGTACTTC CASSYSNQYEQYF
TRBJ2-3 - TRBD1 TRBV18 TGTGCCAGCTCAGGACAGGGAGGCGATACGCAGTATTTT CASSGQGGDTQYF
TRBJ2-1 once - TRBV7-8 TGTGCCAGCAGCCTCAATAGGAGGACCAGTTACAATGAGCAGTTCTTC CASSLNRRTSYNEQFF
TRBJ1-6 - - TRBV5-5 TGTGCCAGCAGCGGGGGGTATAATTCACCCCTCCACTTT CASSGGYNSPLHF